The 26 T cell receptor beta chains below were found in one sample sequenced in a study of blood T cells in healthy people across ages. For the second PCR, which ran for about 7 to 11 cycles, a sample-barcoded 5' primer and a J-beta primer mix were used. Via MiXCR, TCRdb re-called the 5' RACE reads, giving one row per CDR3 protein. The table lists about 780,000 distinct CDR3 sequences, roughly 25% of them singletons. The same sample was also used in a study of T cells of mothers and their children.

The specimen sequenced was blood. All receptors come from a boy aged 5-17 years in good health.

The genes are TRBV13 and TRBJ1-3; tentatively, D is TRBD1 (6 bases). Per germline, CDR1 PRHDT and CDR2 FYEKMQ (reference sequence). The CDR3 sequence is 14 residues long. The V gene lost 5 bases and the J gene lost 4 bases, with 12 bases spanning the gap. The CDR3 here is CASSPDGQGNTIYF. Written as DNA, the CDR3 is TGTGCCAGCAGCCCCGATGGACAGGGAAACACCATATATTTT. Combining the CDR3 with reference TRBV13 and TRBJ1-3 gives the whole variable domain AAGVIQSPRHLIKEKRETATLKCYPIPRHDTVYWYQQGPGQDPQFLISFYEKMQSDKGSIPDRFSAQQFSDYHSELNMSSLELGDSALYFCASSPDGQGNTIYFGEGSWLTVV.

The rearrangement uses TRBV4-1 and TRBJ1-5; TRBD1 matches 9 bases. Germline CDR1 and CDR2: MGHRA and YSYEKL. The CDR3 extends over 13 amino acids. V lost 7 bases and J lost 7; bases outside the gene matches: 5. The CDR3 DNA reads as TGCGCCAGCAAGGGACAGGGCGGACAGCCCCAGCATTTT. It yields the protein CASKGQGGQPQHF.

The chain uses TRBV12-3 or TRBV12-4 and TRBJ1-5, with unresolved D. V was trimmed by 3 bases and J by 3 bases, leaving 9 bases between them. The length of the CDR3 is 14 residues. In nucleotides, the CDR3 is TGTGCCAGCAGTTTGAACGGGGACAATCAGCCCCAGCATTTT. Its translation: CASSLNGDNQPQHF.

This clonotype was recorded a few times. J is TRBJ1-5 and V is TRBV6-5; 9 nucleotides line up with TRBD1. Trimming took 0 bases from V and 8 from J; bases not matched to a gene: 5. The CDR3 is 15 amino acids. Germline CDR1 is MNHEY and CDR2 is SVGAGI. The CDR3: CASSYSGTGREPQHF. The CDR3 bases are TGTGCCAGCAGTTACTCCGGGACAGGGAGGGAGCCCCAGCATTTT.

This chain connects TRBV12-3 or TRBV12-4 to TRBJ1-2; D gene unclear. This CDR3 has 13 amino acids. V was trimmed by 2 bases and J by 4 bases, leaving 8 bases between them. In DNA, the CDR3 is TGTGCCAGCAGTTTACCGGGTTTCTATGGCTACACCTTC. Encoded protein: CASSLPGFYGYTF.

V usage is TRBV2 and J usage is TRBJ2-7; 7 bases agree with TRBD1. Germline V lookup: CDR1 SNHLY, CDR2 FYNNEI. The V and J ends lost 9 bases and 9 bases, in that order; junction bases with no gene match: 23. This CDR3 is 16 amino acids long. The CDR3 sequence is CASGTGRGPMSSGQYF. In nucleotides, the CDR3 is TGTGCCAGTGGAACGGGTAGGGGGCCTATGTCGAGCGGGCAGTACTTC.

This clonotype was recorded a few times. J is TRBJ1-4 and V is TRBV29-1; 9 nucleotides line up with TRBD1. The germline gives CDR1 SQVTM, CDR2 ANQGSEA. With V trimmed by 7 bases and J by 7 bases, 4 bases remained unmatched. The CDR3 length is 12 residues. The CDR3 coding sequence is TGCAGCGGGGGACAGGGAAGTGAAAAACTGTTTTTT. Its protein is CSGGQGSEKLFF.

This clonotype came up a few times. J is TRBJ2-5 and V is TRBV9; 10 bases are shared with TRBD1. TRBJ2-7 matches the DNA end more closely, so the J call is doubtful. Germline V CDR1 and CDR2: SGDLS, YYNGEE. CDR3 length: 15 residues. The CDR3 is CASSPQGQGDYEQYF. For the CDR3, the DNA is TGTGCCAGCAGCCCCCAAGGACAGGGGGACTACGAGCAGTACTTC.

In its sample, this clonotype was seen a few times. The CDR3 spells CASSPLWSSYEQYF. The CDR3 DNA reads as TGTGCCAGCAGCCCCCTGTGGAGCTCCTACGAGCAGTACTTC. V gene TRBV9 combines with J gene TRBJ2-5; D is unresolved. The J call may be in error: the DNA end matches TRBJ2-7 better. CDR1 is SGDLS, CDR2 YYNGEE, per germline. This CDR3 has 14 residues.

This sequence joins TRBV11-2 and TRBJ2-2, with D perhaps being TRBD1 or TRBD2 (5 bases each). Per germline, CDR1 SGHAT and CDR2 FQNNGV. V was pared by 2 bases and J by 6 bases, with 13 bases between. The CDR3 spans 15 residues. CDR3 DNA sequence: TGTGCCAGCAGCTTACGTGGGGACGCTGCCGGGGAGCTGTTTTTT. It codes for CASSLRGDAAGELFF.

V gene TRBV7-3 combines with J gene TRBJ2-1; tentative D call: TRBD2 (6 bases). There are 15 residues in the CDR3. In germline, CDR1 is SGHTA, CDR2 FQGTGA. V lost 3 bases, J lost 1 base, and 10 bases lay in between. The CDR3 DNA sequence: TGTGCCAGCAGCTTGCTTAGCGGTTCCTACAATGAGCAGTTCTTC. Translated, it gives CASSLLSGSYNEQFF.

This clonotype was recorded a few times. J is TRBJ1-1 and V is TRBV25-1; D remains ambiguous. In germline, CDR1 is MGHDK, CDR2 SYGVNS. With 6 bases removed from V and 1 base from J, the gap between germline ends came to 3 bases. The CDR3 runs to 11 residues. Here the CDR3 reads CASRWNTEAFF. The CDR3 DNA is TGTGCCAGCAGGTGGAACACTGAAGCTTTCTTT. The full variable domain, rest sourced from reference TRBV25-1 and TRBJ1-1, is EADIYQTPRYLVIGTGKKITLECSQTMGHDKMYWYQQDPGMELHLIHYSYGVNSTEKGDLSSESTVSRIRTEHFPLTLESARPSHTSQYLCASRWNTEAFFGQGTRLTVV.

The chain combines TRBV6-5 with TRBJ1-4; D gene ambiguous. The CDR3 extends over 14 amino acids. Germline loops: CDR1 MNHEY, CDR2 SVGAGI. V gave up 6 bases and J gave up 3 bases, with 11 bases separating them. DNA for the CDR3: TGTGCCAGCAGGCGGATCGGGGCTAATGAAAAACTGTTTTTT. This gives the protein CASRRIGANEKLFF.

This rearrangement joins TRBV20-1 to TRBJ2-7; 7 nucleotides line up with TRBD2. From germline, CDR1 is DFQATT and CDR2 SNEGSKA (reference sequence). V lost 6 bases and J lost 0; bases outside the gene matches: 5. The CDR3 has 13 amino acids. The CDR3 nucleotides are TGCAGTGCCCCTAGCGGCTCCTCCTACGAGCAGTACTTC. It translates to CSAPSGSSYEQYF.

The table lists this clonotype with a few counts. The J gene is TRBJ2-5, the V gene TRBV6-5; 13 positions agree with TRBD2. The J call may be in error: the DNA end matches TRBJ2-1 better. CDR1 is MNHEY and CDR2 is SVGAGI in the germline V gene. The CDR3 length is 17 residues. Written as DNA, the CDR3 is TGTGCCAGCAGTTACACGACTAGCGGGGGGCCCCCCAATGAGCAGTTCTTC. Amino acids: CASSYTTSGGPPNEQFF.

The chain uses TRBV6-2 or TRBV6-3 and TRBJ1-6; maybe TRBD1 (6 bases). Between the trimmed V and J ends, which lost 4 bases and 5 bases, there was a span of 18 bases. Germline CDR1 and CDR2: MNHEY and SVGEGT. The CDR3 totals 17 residues. The CDR3 DNA is TGTGCCAGCAGTTCTTACAGGGCAGCTGGCGATAATTCACCCCTCCACTTT. Encoded protein: CASSSYRAAGDNSPLHF.

The gene calls are TRBV7-2 and TRBJ2-1, with 7 bases aligning to TRBD2. The CDR3 covers 16 residues. The germline gives CDR1 SGHTA, CDR2 FQGNSA. Trimming cost V 2 bases and J 10 bases; bases outside gene matches: 14. The CDR3 reads CASSLSGGLPRMEQFF. CDR3 nucleotides: TGTGCCAGCAGCTTAAGTGGGGGACTACCCCGGATGGAGCAGTTCTTC.

This clonotype was seen only a few times. V gene TRBV19 combines with J gene TRBJ2-5, with 7 bases matching TRBD1. CDR1 is LNHDA and CDR2 is SQIVND in the germline V gene (reference sequence). This CDR3 has 15 residues. The V and J ends lost 2 bases and 5 bases, in that order; junction bases with no gene match: 8. The CDR3 here is CASSIRGTGVETQYF. CDR3 bases: TGTGCCAGTAGTATAAGAGGTACAGGGGTGGAGACCCAGTACTTC.

The chain joins TRBV29-1 to TRBJ2-3; D is tentatively TRBD1 or TRBD2 (5 bases each). Germline loops: CDR1 SQVTM, CDR2 ANQGSEA. The CDR3 totals 14 residues. The V gene lost 7 bases and the J gene lost 6 bases, with 20 bases spanning the gap. In DNA form, the CDR3 reads TGCAGCGGACGAGGATCCTCCGGGGCGGATACGCAGTATTTT. It specifies CSGRGSSGADTQYF.

The table lists this clonotype with a few counts. The J gene is TRBJ2-5, the V gene TRBV9; 9 positions match TRBD2. The J segment lost 1 base and the V segment lost 4 bases, leaving 14 bases of the junction unmatched. This CDR3 contains 18 residues. Per germline, CDR1 SGDLS and CDR2 YYNGEE. CDR3: CASSPPGAGGSCQETQYF. CDR3 DNA: TGTGCCAGCAGCCCCCCCGGGGCGGGGGGGTCGTGCCAAGAGACCCAGTACTTC.

This clonotype was picked up a small number of times. The rearrangement links TRBV20-1 to TRBJ2-5; 8 bases are shared with TRBD2. The V and J ends lost 3 bases and 2 bases, in that order; junction bases with no gene match: 2. From germline, CDR1 is DFQATT and CDR2 SNEGSKA (reference sequence). The CDR3 consists of 13 residues. CDR3 in amino acids: CSASRGGQETQYF. The CDR3 nucleotides read TGCAGTGCTAGCCGGGGGGGGCAAGAGACCCAGTACTTC.

The chain carries TRBV27 and TRBJ2-7, with D possibly matching TRBD2 (6 bases). Between the trimmed V and J ends, which lost 6 bases and 7 bases, there was a span of 13 bases. Germline loops: CDR1 MNHEY, CDR2 SMNVEV (reference sequence). This CDR3 spans 12 amino acids. This CDR3 is CASSNRRGEQYF. CDR3 nucleotides: TGTGCCAGCAGCAACCGTCGGGGGGAGCAGTACTTC.

This clonotype came up a few times. The chain is built from TRBV6-5 and TRBJ2-5; D gene unclear. CDR1 MNHEY and CDR2 SVGAGI come from the germline V gene. The CDR3 contains 11 residues. The V and J ends lost 3 bases and 10 bases respectively, with 9 bases between them. The CDR3 loop reads CASSYGQNQYF. Written as DNA, the CDR3 is TGTGCCAGCAGTTATGGGCAGAACCAGTACTTC.

The chain has TRBV10-3 and TRBJ2-3, with D possibly being TRBD2 (6 bases). CDR1 is ENHRY and CDR2 is SYGVKD in the germline V gene. V lost 6 bases and J 3 bases, leaving 10 bases between the germline ends. This CDR3 is 13 amino acids long. The CDR3 DNA is TGTGCCATCAGCAACCGGGAGACAGATACGCAGTATTTT. Encoded protein: CAISNRETDTQYF.

Turning to this clonotype: The junction departs from the called germline gene at one end, perhaps through a read error. V is TRBV11-2 and J is TRBJ2-5; 7 positions agree with TRBD2. Germline values: CDR1 SGHAT, CDR2 FQNNGV. The CDR3 runs 15 residues. The CDR3 loop is CASTEGGAEQETQYF. As DNA, the CDR3 is TGTGCTAGCACCGAGGGAGGGGCCGAGCAAGAGACCCAGTACTTC. Together with reference TRBV11-2 and TRBJ2-5, the CDR3 gives the full variable domain: EAGVAQSPRYKIIEKRQSVAFWCNPISGHATLYWYQQILGQGPKLLIQFQNNGVVDDSQLPKDRFSAERLKGVDSTLKIQPAKLEDSAVYLCASTEGGAEQETQYFGPGTRLLVL.

There are a few counts of this clonotype. The gene calls are TRBV9 and TRBJ2-1; 10 bases are shared with TRBD2. Germline CDR1 and CDR2: SGDLS and YYNGEE. V gave up 5 bases and J gave up 3 bases; unmatched junction bases: 5. There are 15 residues in the CDR3. The DNA of the CDR3 is TGTGCCAGCAGTCAGAGCGGGGGGGTCTACAATGAGCAGTTCTTC. It specifies CASSQSGGVYNEQFF.